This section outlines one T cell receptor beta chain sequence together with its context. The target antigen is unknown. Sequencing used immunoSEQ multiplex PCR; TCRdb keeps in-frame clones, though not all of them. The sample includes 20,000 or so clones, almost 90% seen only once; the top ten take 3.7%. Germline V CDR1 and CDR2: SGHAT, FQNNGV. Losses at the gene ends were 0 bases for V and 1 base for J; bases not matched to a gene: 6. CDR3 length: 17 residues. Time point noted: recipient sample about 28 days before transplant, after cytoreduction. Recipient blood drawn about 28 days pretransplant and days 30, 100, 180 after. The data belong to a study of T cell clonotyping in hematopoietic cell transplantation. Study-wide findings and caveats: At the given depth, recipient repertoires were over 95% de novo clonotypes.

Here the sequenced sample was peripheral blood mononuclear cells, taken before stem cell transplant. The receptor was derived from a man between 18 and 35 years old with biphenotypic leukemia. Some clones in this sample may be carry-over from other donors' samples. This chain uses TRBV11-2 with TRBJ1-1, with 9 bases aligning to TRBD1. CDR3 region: CASSLDLDRGRNTEAFF. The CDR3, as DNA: TGTGCCAGCAGCTTAGATCTTGACAGGGGGAGGAACACTGAAGCTTTCTTT.